Each of the 29 T cell receptor beta chains below was sequenced from the same sample in a study of memory CD4+ T cells and cytomegalovirus serostatus. The assay was immunoSEQ multiplex PCR, and TCRdb's table has in-frame clones only and misses some. The table includes approximately 41,000 clones, 76% detected once. Single viable CD3+CD4+CD8-CD45RO+ cells were sorted as the memory CD4+ T cells. Sequencing input: memory CD4+ T cells from blood. The receptors stem from an adult in good health and CMV-seronegative.

There are a few counts of this clone. The chain couples TRBV9 to TRBJ1-4, with unresolved D. Looked up from germline, CDR1 is SGDLS and CDR2 is YYNGEE. This CDR3 is 14 amino acids long. V lost 0 bases to trimming and J lost 5 bases, with 8 bases between them. CDR3 residues: CASSVAPGNEKLFF. CDR3 in DNA: TGTGCCAGCAGCGTAGCCCCTGGGAATGAAAAACTGTTTTTT. Supplemented by reference TRBV9 and TRBJ1-4, the full variable domain reads DSGVTQTPKHLITATGQRVTLRCSPRSGDLSVYWYQQSLDQGLQFLIQYYNGEERAKGNILERFSAQQFPDLHSELNLSSLELGDSALYFCASSVAPGNEKLFFGSGTQLSVL.

CDR3 sequence reads: CASARAGVGHGELFF. CDR3 in DNA: TGTGCCAGTGCCAGGGCAGGGGTTGGACACGGGGAGCTGTTTTTT. The chain is built from TRBV19 and TRBJ2-2; weak D call: TRBD1 (6 bases). Germline V gene sequence: CDR1 LNHDA, CDR2 SQIVND (reference sequence). The CDR3 loop spans 15 amino acids. V was shortened by 8 bases and J by 7 bases, with 20 bases between the two germline ends.

The V gene is TRBV29-1, the J gene TRBJ2-3, with 8 bases fitting TRBD2. Germline CDR1 reads SQVTM; CDR2 reads ANQGSEA. There are 16 residues in the CDR3. Trimming removed 5 bases from V and 4 bases from J; junction bases left unmatched: 14. The CDR3 is CSVRGGPGGSSDTQYF. The CDR3 DNA follows: TGCAGCGTTCGAGGGGGACCGGGAGGGTCTTCAGATACGCAGTATTTT.

The chain joins TRBV7-3 to TRBJ1-2; 7 positions match TRBD1. J was trimmed by 8 bases and V by 5 bases; bases with no gene match: 8. There are 13 residues in the CDR3. CDR1 and CDR2 (germline): SGHTA, FQGTGA. The CDR3 reads CASSTRQGGGYTF. The CDR3 DNA sequence: TGTGCCAGCAGCACTCGACAGGGAGGAGGCTACACCTTC.

This chain connects TRBV7-9 to TRBJ2-1; TRBD2 aligns across 12 bases. The germline V gene encodes CDR1 SEHNR and CDR2 FQNEAQ (reference sequence). The CDR3 spans 17 residues. V lost 5 bases, J lost 5 bases, and 10 bases stayed unmatched. CDR3 loop: CASSPKMTSGSNNEQFF. The DNA for the CDR3 is TGTGCCAGCAGCCCGAAGATGACTAGCGGGAGTAACAATGAGCAGTTCTTC.

The chain combines TRBV2 with TRBJ2-3; D gene uncertain. The germline CDR1 and CDR2 sequences are SNHLY and FYNNEI. Trimming removed 4 bases at V and 1 base at J, with 9 bases between. The CDR3 loop spans 14 amino acids. The chain's CDR3 is CASSVLIGTDTQYF. For the CDR3, the DNA is TGTGCCAGCAGTGTTCTAATTGGCACAGATACGCAGTATTTT.

The V call is TRBV5-1, the J call TRBJ2-7; 11 nucleotides match TRBD1. Germline V gene sequence: CDR1 SGHRS, CDR2 YFSETQ. The length of the CDR3 is 14 residues. Trimming cost V 4 bases and J 6 bases; bases outside gene matches: 6. CDR3 region: CASSPADRGREQYF. The CDR3 DNA reads TGCGCCAGCAGCCCAGCGGACAGGGGGCGCGAGCAGTACTTC.

V gene TRBV6-4 combines with J gene TRBJ2-7; 8 nucleotides align to TRBD2. Germline CDR1 and CDR2: MRHNA and SNTAGT. CDR3 length: 19 residues. J was trimmed by 2 bases and V by 0 bases; bases with no gene match: 15. CDR3 DNA sequence: TGTGCCAGCAGTGACTCGTCCTTACTTCGGGGGGGGCCCGCCTACGAGCAGTACTTC. It translates to CASSDSSLLRGGPAYEQYF.

The chain is built from TRBV30 and TRBJ1-4; D possibly corresponds to TRBD1 (5 bases). Germline-derived CDR1 and CDR2 are GTSNPN and SVGIG (reference sequence). The ends were cut back, 3 bases at V and 13 bases at J, with 18 bases in the middle. The length of the CDR3 is 13 residues. In DNA form, the CDR3 reads TGTGCCTGGAGAGCGGGACCAACAGGAAGACTGTTTTTT. Translating gives CAWRAGPTGRLFF.

V and J are TRBV9 and TRBJ2-2; 8 bases fit TRBD1. The CDR3 totals 17 residues. V was pared by 5 bases and J by 5 bases, with 14 bases of the junction left unmatched. Germline-derived CDR1 and CDR2 are SGDLS and YYNGEE. Written as DNA, the CDR3 is TGTGCCAGCAGTCCCCGATTCAGGGGGCGCTGGACCGGGGAGCTGTTTTTT. As protein: CASSPRFRGRWTGELFF.

The rearrangement links TRBV4-2 to TRBJ2-7, with 8 bases identical to TRBD2. This CDR3 region has 15 residues. Trimming took 1 base from V and 4 from J; bases not matched to a gene: 6. Germline V gives CDR1 LGHNA, CDR2 YNFKEQ. The CDR3: CASSQGAGDRYEQYF. The CDR3 region has the DNA TGTGCCAGCAGCCAAGGAGCGGGAGATAGGTACGAGCAGTACTTC.

This chain links TRBV5-8 with TRBJ2-1; 11 bases are shared with TRBD2. Trimming cost V 1 base and J 8 bases; bases outside gene matches: 8. In germline, CDR1 is SGHTS, CDR2 YDEGEE. CDR3 length: 16 residues. The CDR3 nucleotides are TGTGCCAGCAGCTTGTATGGGCTAGCGGGAGGCTATGAGCAGTTCTTC. Translation: CASSLYGLAGGYEQFF.

The V and J genes are TRBV6-5 and TRBJ2-3; 13 nucleotides align to TRBD2. The CDR3 consists of 14 residues. V shed 6 bases, J shed 5 bases, and the junction held 2 bases outside the gene matches. Germline V lookup: CDR1 MNHEY, CDR2 SVGAGI. The CDR3 loop reads CASRRTSGGDTQYF. The CDR3 region has the DNA TGTGCCAGCAGACGGACTAGCGGGGGAGATACGCAGTATTTT.

The rearrangement uses TRBV7-2 and TRBJ2-4; TRBD2 agrees at 9 bases. CDR1 is SGHTA, CDR2 FQGNSA, per germline. The J segment lost 9 bases and the V segment lost 5 bases, leaving 5 bases of the junction unmatched. This CDR3 has 13 amino acids. CDR3 region: CASSTLRGGIQYF. The CDR3 DNA follows: TGTGCCAGCAGCACACTGCGGGGGGGCATTCAGTACTTC. The full variable domain, rest sourced from reference TRBV7-2 and TRBJ2-4, is GAGVSQSPSNKVTEKGKDVELRCDPISGHTALYWYRQSLGQGLEFLIYFQGNSAPDKSGLPSDRFSAERTGGSVSTLTIQRTQQEDSAVYLCASSTLRGGIQYFGAGTRLSVL.

The gene calls are TRBV28 and TRBJ1-3, with D perhaps TRBD1 (5 bases). Trimming took 5 bases from V and 7 from J, leaving 6 bases between them. CDR1 and CDR2 (germline): MDHEN, SYDVKM. The CDR3 consists of 11 residues. CDR3 region: CASSHRNTIYF. The CDR3 bases are TGTGCCAGCAGTCACAGGAACACCATATATTTT.

Only one count was recorded for this clone. This chain connects TRBV5-1 to TRBJ1-3, with 7 bases identical to TRBD1. Trimming at V came to 2 bases and at J to 2 bases, leaving 1 base not matched to a gene. The germline gives CDR1 SGHRS, CDR2 YFSETQ. The CDR3 loop spans 14 amino acids. This CDR3 is CASSLQGPGNTIYF. The CDR3 DNA follows: TGCGCCAGCAGCTTACAGGGGCCTGGAAACACCATATATTTT.

The J gene is TRBJ1-4, the V gene TRBV2; no clear D. Trimming removed 8 bases from V and 5 bases from J, with 6 bases in between. Germline CDR1 SNHLY, CDR2 FYNNEI. This CDR3 is built from 11 residues. CDR3 residues: CASLGNEKLFF. DNA for the CDR3: TGTGCCAGCTTGGGGAATGAAAAACTGTTTTTT.

This chain uses TRBV2 with TRBJ2-5; D not certain. Trimming pared 0 bases from V and 4 bases from J, leaving 3 bases between. The germline gives CDR1 SNHLY, CDR2 FYNNEI. CDR3 length equals 12 residues. The CDR3 sequence is CASSEAGETQYF. The CDR3, as DNA: TGTGCCAGCAGTGAAGCCGGAGAGACCCAGTACTTC.

The CDR3 DNA follows: TGTGCCAGCAGCGAAGGTGGGGGAGGGTCCTACGAGCAGTACTTC. Translated: CASSEGGGGSYEQYF. The chain joins TRBV28 to TRBJ2-7; 7 bases match TRBD2. The germline V gene encodes CDR1 MDHEN and CDR2 SYDVKM. V lost 6 bases to trimming and J lost 1 base; unmatched junction nucleotides: 9. The length of the CDR3 is 15 residues.

The chain employs TRBV5-4 and TRBJ1-2; D gene unclear. Trimming shortened V by 4 bases and J by 8 bases, and 12 bases separated the two germline ends. This CDR3 spans 12 amino acids. CDR1 and CDR2 from the germline V gene are SGHNT and YYREEE (reference sequence). CDR3 residues: CASSLSNVGYTF. As DNA, the CDR3 is TGTGCCAGCAGCCTATCAAACGTGGGCTACACCTTC.

V and J are TRBV19 and TRBJ2-3; 7 bases are shared with TRBD1. Germline assignment: CDR1 LNHDA and CDR2 SQIVND (reference sequence). After removal of 4 bases from V and 6 bases from J, the junction contained 10 bases not matched to a gene. The CDR3 runs to 15 residues. The CDR3 bases are TGTGCCAGTAGTACCTCCGGGACAGTCGGCGATACGCAGTATTTT. Translating it yields CASSTSGTVGDTQYF.

The CDR3 loop is CASSLLPTDTQYF. CDR3 in DNA: TGCGCCAGCAGCCTTTTGCCTACAGATACGCAGTATTTT. V and J are TRBV4-3 and TRBJ2-3, with unresolved D. V lost 4 bases and J 3 bases, leaving 8 bases between the germline ends. The germline V gene encodes CDR1 LGHNA and CDR2 YSLEER. The CDR3 consists of 13 residues.

V and J are TRBV30 and TRBJ2-7, with a possible D match to TRBD1 (5 bases). This CDR3 is built from 15 residues. V lost 4 bases, J lost 3 bases, and 19 bases lay in between. Germline V CDR1 and CDR2: GTSNPN, SVGIG (reference sequence). The CDR3 loop reads CAWMGARSGHYEQYF. CDR3 in DNA: TGTGCCTGGATGGGTGCCCGGAGTGGACACTACGAGCAGTACTTC.

This clone is termed medium-sized (0.01 to 0.1%). The rearrangement uses TRBV5-4 and TRBJ1-2; 7 nucleotides match TRBD1. The germline V gene has CDR1 SGHNT and CDR2 YYREEE (reference sequence). The CDR3 is made up of 14 amino acids. V was clipped by 0 bases and J by 4 bases; unmatched bases: 3. The CDR3 spells CASSLAGQAYGYTF. CDR3 bases: TGTGCCAGCAGCTTGGCCGGACAGGCCTATGGCTACACCTTC. Full variable domain (rest looked up from reference TRBV5-4 and TRBJ1-2): ETGVTQSPTHLIKTRGQQVTLRCSSQSGHNTVSWYQQALGQGPQFIFQYYREEENGRGNFPPRFSGLQFPNYSSELNVNALELDDSALYLCASSLAGQAYGYTFGSGTRLTVV.

The rearrangement joins TRBV27 to TRBJ1-5; 7 bases are shared with TRBD1. Germline V gene sequence: CDR1 MNHEY, CDR2 SMNVEV (reference sequence). The CDR3 sequence is 17 residues long. J gave up 0 bases and V 7 bases, and 12 bases lay outside the gene matches. The CDR3, as DNA: TGTGCCAGCACCTGGGGGACAGACCGGTATAGCAATCAGCCCCAGCATTTT. Translated, it gives CASTWGTDRYSNQPQHF.

This sequence joins TRBV10-3 and TRBJ1-2, with no clear D. CDR1 ENHRY and CDR2 SYGVKD come from the germline V gene. CDR3 length: 16 amino acids. Trimming removed 0 bases from V and 5 bases from J, with 16 bases in between. The chain's CDR3 is CAISESGSRIGYGYTF. In DNA, the CDR3 is TGTGCCATCAGTGAGTCGGGAAGCCGCATCGGGTATGGCTACACCTTC.

This sequence joins TRBV4-3 and TRBJ2-1, with D unclear. The CDR3 consists of 14 residues. Between the trimmed V and J ends, which lost 0 bases and 5 bases, there was a span of 8 bases. Germline CDR1 reads LGHNA; CDR2 reads YSLEER. The CDR3 loop reads CASSQELFNNEQFF. The CDR3, as DNA: TGCGCCAGCAGCCAAGAACTCTTCAACAATGAGCAGTTCTTC.

Concerning this clone: Other DNA sequences from this sample encode an identical CDR3 as well. The chain combines TRBV18 with TRBJ2-5; D gene ambiguous. The CDR3 is 12 amino acids. Trimming left V 1 base short and J 2 bases short, with 2 bases between. Germline CDR1 KGHSH, CDR2 LQKENI. The CDR3 loop is CASSPQQETQYF. In DNA, the CDR3 is TGTGCCAGCTCACCACAACAAGAGACCCAGTACTTC.

This chain joins TRBV29-1 and TRBJ2-7; unclear D gene. Between the trimmed V and J ends, which lost 2 bases and 3 bases, there was a span of 5 bases. CDR1 SQVTM and CDR2 ANQGSEA come from the germline V gene. CDR3 size: 11 residues. Here the CDR3 reads CSVENNYEQYF. The DNA of the CDR3 is TGCAGCGTTGAAAACAACTACGAGCAGTACTTC.